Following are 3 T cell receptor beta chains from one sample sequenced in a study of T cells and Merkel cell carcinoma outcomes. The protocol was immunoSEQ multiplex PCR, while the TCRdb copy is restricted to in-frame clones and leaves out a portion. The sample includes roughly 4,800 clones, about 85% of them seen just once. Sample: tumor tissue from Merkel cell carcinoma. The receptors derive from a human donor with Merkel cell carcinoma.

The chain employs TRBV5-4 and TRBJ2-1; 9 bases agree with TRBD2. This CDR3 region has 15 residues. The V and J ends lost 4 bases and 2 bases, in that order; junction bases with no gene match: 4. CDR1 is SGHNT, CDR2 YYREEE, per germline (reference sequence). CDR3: CASSPRGGPYNEQFF. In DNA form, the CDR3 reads TGTGCCAGCAGCCCGCGGGGGGGCCCCTACAATGAGCAGTTCTTC.

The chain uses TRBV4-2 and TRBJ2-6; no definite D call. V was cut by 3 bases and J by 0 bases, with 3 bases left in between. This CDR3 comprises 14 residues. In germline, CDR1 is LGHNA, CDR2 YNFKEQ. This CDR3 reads CASSQNSGANVLTF. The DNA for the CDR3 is TGTGCCAGCAGCCAGAACTCTGGGGCCAACGTCCTGACTTTC.

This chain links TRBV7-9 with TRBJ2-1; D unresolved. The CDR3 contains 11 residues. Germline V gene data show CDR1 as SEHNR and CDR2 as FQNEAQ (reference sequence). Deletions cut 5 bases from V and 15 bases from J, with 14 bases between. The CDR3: CASSQSGRAFF. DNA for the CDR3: TGTGCCAGCAGCCAGTCTGGACGGGCGTTCTTC.